This T cell receptor beta chain was retrieved from a study of shared clonotypes between healthy human individuals. The naive CD8 fraction comprised CD45RO-negative cells positively selected for CCR7 and excluded terminally differentiated effector memory CD45RA+ cells. Libraries were prepared by immunoSEQ multiplex PCR; TCRdb keeps only in-frame clonotypes and omits some of them. The sample gives about 750,000 clones, roughly 92% of which show up once; 24% is in the top ten. The V gene's germline CDR1 is MGHDK and CDR2 SYGVNS. The CDR3 has 16 amino acids. The V end lost 2 bases, the J end lost 7 bases, and 18 bases lay between the germline ends.

The sequenced sample consisted of naive CD8+ T cells sorted from blood. The chain has TRBV25-1 and TRBJ2-1; D is uncertain. The receptor's source is a man aged 25-40 years in good health. CDR3 protein: CASSERITPGGNEQFF. The DNA for the CDR3 is TGTGCCAGCAGTGAAAGGATAACACCCGGTGGGAATGAGCAGTTCTTC. Together with reference TRBV25-1 and TRBJ2-1, the CDR3 gives the full variable domain: EADIYQTPRYLVIGTGKKITLECSQTMGHDKMYWYQQDPGMELHLIHYSYGVNSTEKGDLSSESTVSRIRTEHFPLTLESARPSHTSQYLCASSERITPGGNEQFFGPGTRLTVL.